The TCR beta chain under discussion was sequenced for a study of shared T cell receptors in the human thymus. The CDR3 extends over 13 amino acids. Germline CDR1 reads SQVTM; CDR2 reads ANQGSEA. Trimming removed 6 bases at V and 4 bases at J, with 10 bases between. Only in-frame clones appear in the TCRdb table, and some are missing; sequencing was by immunoSEQ multiplex PCR. Among under 850,000 clones listed, around nine tenths were seen once. This clone was recorded once. These data also featured in a second study, about human thymus T cells. Turning to that study: The people who donated were healthy Finnish babies having corrective surgery for congenital heart defects. Corrective heart surgery yielded resections, and these provided the thymus tissue. There were highly overlapping thymic repertoires among unrelated individuals, as related research reported.

Sequenced sample: thymocytes. The clonotype comes from a boy under two years old with a congenital heart defect. The rearrangement joins TRBV29-1 to TRBJ2-6, with D possibly matching TRBD1 (6 bases). The CDR3 DNA is TGCAGCGTACAGGGCCCCGGGGCCAACGTCCTGACTTTC. Translation: CSVQGPGANVLTF.